A single sample gave rise to the 20 T cell receptor beta chains below, sequenced in a study of OX40 agonist ivuxolimab in advanced cancers. Sequencing used immunoSEQ multiplex PCR; TCRdb keeps in-frame clones, though not all of them. The sample records roughly 15,000 clones, 70% to 75% being singletons. Sequenced here: CD4+ or CD8+ T cells sorted from blood, sampled in a trial of the OX40 agonist ivuxolimab. The receptors originated from an adult with an advanced solid tumor such as melanoma, head and neck, liver or kidney cancer.

The chain links TRBV11-2 to TRBJ1-2; D unclear. Germline CDR1 and CDR2: SGHAT and FQNNGV. V was cut by 1 base and J by 5 bases, with 5 bases left in between. This CDR3 is built from 12 residues. DNA of the CDR3: TGTGCCAGCAGCTTAGCGGAGTATGGCTACACCTTC. This encodes CASSLAEYGYTF.

The V gene is TRBV19, the J gene TRBJ2-1, with D possibly being TRBD2 (6 bases). Trimming took 5 bases from V and 5 from J, leaving 10 bases between them. The length of the CDR3 is 13 residues. Germline V lookup: CDR1 LNHDA, CDR2 SQIVND (reference sequence). The CDR3 DNA follows: TGTGCCAGTAGTCCCGGGAGTCACAATGAGCAGTTCTTC. Protein product: CASSPGSHNEQFF.

Regarding this clone: Within the sample, other DNA sequences also encode this same CDR3. This chain links TRBV5-1 with TRBJ2-2, with 8 bases lining up with TRBD2. Germline trimming cut 0 bases from V and 4 bases from J; bases unmatched to any gene: 8. Germline V gene sequence: CDR1 SGHRS, CDR2 YFSETQ. This CDR3 is 17 amino acids long. The CDR3 loop is CASSLAGLAGGTGELFF. The CDR3 coding sequence is TGCGCCAGCAGCTTGGCCGGGCTAGCGGGCGGCACCGGGGAGCTGTTTTTT.

The V gene is TRBV4-2, the J gene TRBJ2-7; D is uncertain. From germline, CDR1 is LGHNA and CDR2 YNFKEQ. Trimming pared 3 bases from V and 6 bases from J, leaving 6 bases between. This CDR3 is 11 amino acids long. CDR3 residues: CASSQGSEQYF. Written as DNA, the CDR3 is TGTGCCAGCAGCCAGGGTTCCGAGCAGTACTTC.

For the CDR3, the DNA is TGTGCCAGCAGCTGGACTAGCGGGACCTACGAGCAGTACTTC. It codes for CASSWTSGTYEQYF. The chain is built from TRBV7-8 and TRBJ2-7, with TRBD2 matching over 12 bases. The V and J ends lost 4 bases and 2 bases, in that order; junction bases with no gene match: 0. In germline, CDR1 is SGHVS, CDR2 FQNEAQ. The CDR3 loop spans 14 amino acids.

This chain joins TRBV6-5 and TRBJ1-5; D remains unclear. The CDR3 spans 14 residues. V gave up 6 bases and J gave up 2 bases, with 11 bases separating them. The V gene's germline CDR1 is MNHEY and CDR2 SVGAGI. CDR3 region: CASRLLSGNQPQHF. In nucleotides, the CDR3 is TGTGCCAGCAGACTACTATCGGGCAATCAGCCCCAGCATTTT.

V is TRBV2 and J is TRBJ2-7; the D gene is possibly TRBD2 (5 bases). The CDR3 sequence is 13 residues long. Between the trimmed V and J ends, which lost 3 bases and 1 base, there was a span of 7 bases. Germline CDR1 is SNHLY and CDR2 is FYNNEI. For the CDR3, the DNA is TGTGCCAGCAGTGACGCGGGTTCCTACGAGCAGTACTTC. Protein sequence: CASSDAGSYEQYF.

The J gene is TRBJ1-1, the V gene TRBV11-2; 7 nucleotides agree with TRBD1. V shed 4 bases and J 4 bases; nucleotides not matched to a gene: 9. CDR3 size: 15 residues. CDR1 is SGHAT, CDR2 FQNNGV, per germline. CDR3 sequence: CASSSPGRGLTEAFF. The CDR3 DNA sequence: TGTGCCAGCAGCTCCCCGGGGAGGGGGCTCACTGAAGCTTTCTTT.

This clone came up once. V gene TRBV7-9 combines with J gene TRBJ2-6; a weak D match, TRBD2 (6 bases). Trimming stripped 8 bases from V and 0 bases from J, with 17 bases between. The CDR3 is made up of 17 amino acids. Germline values: CDR1 SEHNR, CDR2 FQNEAQ (reference sequence). The CDR3 sequence is CASSQVAVTSGANVLTF. The CDR3 DNA sequence: TGTGCCAGCTCCCAGGTAGCGGTAACCTCTGGGGCCAACGTCCTGACTTTC.

In its sample, this clone was seen a few times. The rearrangement joins TRBV11-3 to TRBJ2-7; the D is unclear. CDR1 is SGHNT, CDR2 YENEEA, per germline. The ends were cut back, 3 bases at V and 2 bases at J, with 5 bases in the middle. This CDR3 is 12 amino acids long. The CDR3 DNA reads as TGTGCCAGCAGCTTCGGCACCTACGAGCAGTACTTC. Translated, it gives CASSFGTYEQYF.

J is TRBJ2-5 and V is TRBV6-6; 8 bases align to TRBD2. The trim removed 3 bases at V and 1 base at J, leaving 7 bases unmatched. Germline values: CDR1 MNHNY, CDR2 SVGAGI (reference sequence). This CDR3 has 16 amino acids. CDR3 protein: CASSYLSGGPQETQYF. For the CDR3, the DNA is TGTGCCAGCAGTTATCTTTCGGGAGGGCCCCAAGAGACCCAGTACTTC.

Notes on this clone: A far larger clone lies a single base away; this is likely a read error. This CDR3 is CASSQEFGRGDGYTF. The CDR3 nucleotides read TGTGCCAGCAGCCAAGAATTCGGCAGGGGGGATGGCTACACCTTC. This chain joins TRBV11-3 and TRBJ1-2, with 7 positions matching TRBD1. Unmatched junction bases numbered 12, after V lost 5 bases and J lost 6 bases. The CDR3 is 15 residues long. Germline CDR1 SGHNT, CDR2 YENEEA.

This chain connects TRBV5-6 to TRBJ2-3; a weak D match, TRBD2 (6 bases). Germline CDR1 SGHDT, CDR2 YYEEEE. V gave up 6 bases and J gave up 2 bases, with 16 bases separating them. The CDR3 has 15 residues. The CDR3 loop reads CASTRPGLLTDTQYF. CDR3 bases: TGTGCCAGCACCCGTCCGGGACTGCTCACAGATACGCAGTATTTT.

This clone showed up just once. The rearrangement links TRBV7-3 to TRBJ2-7, with 7 bases lining up with TRBD1. The V gene's germline CDR1 is SGHTA and CDR2 FQGTGA. The V and J ends lost 4 bases and 6 bases, in that order; junction bases with no gene match: 6. CDR3 length equals 13 residues. CDR3 sequence (DNA): TGTGCCAGCAGCTCGACAGGGACGGGCGAGCAGTACTTC. Protein product: CASSSTGTGEQYF.

The J gene is TRBJ2-3, the V gene TRBV7-2; D unclear. The germline CDR1 and CDR2 sequences are SGHTA and FQGNSA. The CDR3 runs to 11 residues. V was shortened by 9 bases and J by 0 bases, with 4 bases between the two germline ends. CDR3 DNA sequence: TGTGCCAGTGCGAGCACAGATACGCAGTATTTT. Protein: CASASTDTQYF.

J is TRBJ1-5 and V is TRBV7-6, with 9 bases lining up with TRBD1. J was trimmed by 4 bases and V by 1 base; bases with no gene match: 2. The CDR3 has 15 amino acids. CDR1 and CDR2 from the germline V gene are SGHVS and FNYEAQ. CDR3 nucleotide sequence: TGTGCCAGCAGCTTAGGGGGACAGGGTAATCAGCCCCAGCATTTT. Protein: CASSLGGQGNQPQHF.

The chain combines TRBV7-9 with TRBJ2-1; no definite D call. The CDR3 totals 11 residues. Germline CDR1 and CDR2: SEHNR and FQNEAQ (reference sequence). Trimming took off 3 bases at V and 9 bases at J, with 6 bases between the two ends. The CDR3 sequence is CASSFTGEQFF. As DNA, the CDR3 is TGTGCCAGCAGCTTTACTGGTGAGCAGTTCTTC.

The chain employs TRBV10-3 and TRBJ2-7, with D possibly TRBD2 on 5 matching bases. The V end was cut by 10 bases, the J end by 4 bases, with 11 bases between. The CDR3 spans 11 residues. The V gene's germline CDR1 is ENHRY and CDR2 SYGVKD. DNA of the CDR3: TGTGCCACCCACACGGGATACGAGCAGTACTTC. Its protein product is CATHTGYEQYF.

The chain couples TRBV7-2 to TRBJ2-1, with 8 nucleotides matching TRBD2. In germline, CDR1 is SGHTA, CDR2 FQGNSA. The V and J ends lost 5 bases and 7 bases, in that order; junction bases with no gene match: 13. This CDR3 is built from 16 residues. CDR3 loop: CASSKPPGLVWNEQFF. The DNA of the CDR3 is TGTGCCAGCAGCAAACCCCCGGGACTAGTATGGAATGAGCAGTTCTTC.

The V gene is TRBV11-2, the J gene TRBJ1-1; D is perhaps TRBD1 (6 bases). Germline V CDR1 and CDR2: SGHAT, FQNNGV. The germline V and J ends were trimmed by 1 base and 5 bases, with 14 bases remaining between them. The CDR3 is made up of 15 amino acids. CDR3 DNA sequence: TGTGCCAGCAGCTTAGTCGTGGGAGGGGGAACTGAAGCTTTCTTT. It is translated as CASSLVVGGGTEAFF.